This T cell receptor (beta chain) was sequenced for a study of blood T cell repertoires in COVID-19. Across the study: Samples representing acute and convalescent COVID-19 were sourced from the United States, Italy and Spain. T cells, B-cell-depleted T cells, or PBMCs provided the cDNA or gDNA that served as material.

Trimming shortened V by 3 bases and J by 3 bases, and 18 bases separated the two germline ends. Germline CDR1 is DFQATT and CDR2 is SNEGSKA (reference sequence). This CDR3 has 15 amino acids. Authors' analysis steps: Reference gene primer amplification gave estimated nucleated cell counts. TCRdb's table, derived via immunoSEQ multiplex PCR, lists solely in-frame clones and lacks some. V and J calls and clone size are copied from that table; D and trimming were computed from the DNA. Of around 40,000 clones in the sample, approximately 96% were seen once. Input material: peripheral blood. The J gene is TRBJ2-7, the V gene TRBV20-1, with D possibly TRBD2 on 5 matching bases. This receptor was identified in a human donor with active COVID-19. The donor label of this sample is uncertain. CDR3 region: CSASSHFEGHYEQYF. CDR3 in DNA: TGCAGTGCTAGTTCCCACTTCGAGGGCCACTACGAGCAGTACTTC.